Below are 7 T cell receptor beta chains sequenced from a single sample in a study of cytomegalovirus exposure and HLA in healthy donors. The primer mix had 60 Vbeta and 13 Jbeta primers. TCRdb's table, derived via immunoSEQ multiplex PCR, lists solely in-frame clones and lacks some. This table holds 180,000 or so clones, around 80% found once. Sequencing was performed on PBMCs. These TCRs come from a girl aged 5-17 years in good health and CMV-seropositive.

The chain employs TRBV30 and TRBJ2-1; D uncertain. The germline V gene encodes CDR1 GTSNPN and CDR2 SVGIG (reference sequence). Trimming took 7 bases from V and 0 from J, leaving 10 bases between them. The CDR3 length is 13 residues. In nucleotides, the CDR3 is TGTGCCTTCCAGGTATCCTCCTACAATGAGCAGTTCTTC. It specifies CAFQVSSYNEQFF. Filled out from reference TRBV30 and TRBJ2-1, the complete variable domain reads SQTIHQWPATLVQPVGSPLSLECTVEGTSNPNLYWYRQAAGRGLQLLFYSVGIGQISSEVPQNLSASRPQDRQFILSSKKLLLSDSGFYLCAFQVSSYNEQFFGPGTRLTVL.

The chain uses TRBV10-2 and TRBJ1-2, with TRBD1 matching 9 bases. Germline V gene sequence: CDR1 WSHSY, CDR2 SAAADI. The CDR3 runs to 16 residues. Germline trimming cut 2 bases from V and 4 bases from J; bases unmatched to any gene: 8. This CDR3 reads CASSEGWTGAAYGYTF. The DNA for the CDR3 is TGCGCCAGCAGTGAGGGCTGGACAGGGGCAGCCTATGGCTACACCTTC.

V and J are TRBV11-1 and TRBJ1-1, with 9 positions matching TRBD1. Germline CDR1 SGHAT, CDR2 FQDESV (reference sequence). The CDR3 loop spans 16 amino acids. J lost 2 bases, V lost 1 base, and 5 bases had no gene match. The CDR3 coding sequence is TGTGCCAGCAGCTTAGGGCGGGACAGGGCCAACACTGAAGCTTTCTTT. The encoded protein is CASSLGRDRANTEAFF.

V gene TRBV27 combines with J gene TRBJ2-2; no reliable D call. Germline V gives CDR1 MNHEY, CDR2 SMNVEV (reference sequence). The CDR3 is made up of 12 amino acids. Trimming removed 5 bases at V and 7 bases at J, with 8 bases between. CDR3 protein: CASSQLVGELFF. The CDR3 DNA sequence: TGTGCCAGCAGTCAACTGGTCGGGGAGCTGTTTTTT.

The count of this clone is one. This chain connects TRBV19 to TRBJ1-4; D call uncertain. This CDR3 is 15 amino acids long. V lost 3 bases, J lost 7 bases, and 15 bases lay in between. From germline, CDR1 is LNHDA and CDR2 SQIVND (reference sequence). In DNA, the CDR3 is TGTGCCAGTAGTATGAGAGGACCGGGGAGTGAAAAACTGTTTTTT. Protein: CASSMRGPGSEKLFF.

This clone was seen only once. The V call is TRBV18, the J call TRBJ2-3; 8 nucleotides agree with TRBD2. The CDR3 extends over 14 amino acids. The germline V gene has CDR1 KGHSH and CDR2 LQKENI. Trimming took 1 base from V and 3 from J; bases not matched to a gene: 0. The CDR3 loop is CASSPLAGTDTQYF. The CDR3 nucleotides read TGTGCCAGCTCACCACTAGCGGGAACAGATACGCAGTATTTT.

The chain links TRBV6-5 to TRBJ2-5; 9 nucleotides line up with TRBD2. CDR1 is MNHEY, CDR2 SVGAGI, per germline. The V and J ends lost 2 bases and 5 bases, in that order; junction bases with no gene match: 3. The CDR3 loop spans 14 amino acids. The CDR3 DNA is TGTGCCAGCAGTTACCTAGCGGGACGTGAGACCCAGTACTTC. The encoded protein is CASSYLAGRETQYF.